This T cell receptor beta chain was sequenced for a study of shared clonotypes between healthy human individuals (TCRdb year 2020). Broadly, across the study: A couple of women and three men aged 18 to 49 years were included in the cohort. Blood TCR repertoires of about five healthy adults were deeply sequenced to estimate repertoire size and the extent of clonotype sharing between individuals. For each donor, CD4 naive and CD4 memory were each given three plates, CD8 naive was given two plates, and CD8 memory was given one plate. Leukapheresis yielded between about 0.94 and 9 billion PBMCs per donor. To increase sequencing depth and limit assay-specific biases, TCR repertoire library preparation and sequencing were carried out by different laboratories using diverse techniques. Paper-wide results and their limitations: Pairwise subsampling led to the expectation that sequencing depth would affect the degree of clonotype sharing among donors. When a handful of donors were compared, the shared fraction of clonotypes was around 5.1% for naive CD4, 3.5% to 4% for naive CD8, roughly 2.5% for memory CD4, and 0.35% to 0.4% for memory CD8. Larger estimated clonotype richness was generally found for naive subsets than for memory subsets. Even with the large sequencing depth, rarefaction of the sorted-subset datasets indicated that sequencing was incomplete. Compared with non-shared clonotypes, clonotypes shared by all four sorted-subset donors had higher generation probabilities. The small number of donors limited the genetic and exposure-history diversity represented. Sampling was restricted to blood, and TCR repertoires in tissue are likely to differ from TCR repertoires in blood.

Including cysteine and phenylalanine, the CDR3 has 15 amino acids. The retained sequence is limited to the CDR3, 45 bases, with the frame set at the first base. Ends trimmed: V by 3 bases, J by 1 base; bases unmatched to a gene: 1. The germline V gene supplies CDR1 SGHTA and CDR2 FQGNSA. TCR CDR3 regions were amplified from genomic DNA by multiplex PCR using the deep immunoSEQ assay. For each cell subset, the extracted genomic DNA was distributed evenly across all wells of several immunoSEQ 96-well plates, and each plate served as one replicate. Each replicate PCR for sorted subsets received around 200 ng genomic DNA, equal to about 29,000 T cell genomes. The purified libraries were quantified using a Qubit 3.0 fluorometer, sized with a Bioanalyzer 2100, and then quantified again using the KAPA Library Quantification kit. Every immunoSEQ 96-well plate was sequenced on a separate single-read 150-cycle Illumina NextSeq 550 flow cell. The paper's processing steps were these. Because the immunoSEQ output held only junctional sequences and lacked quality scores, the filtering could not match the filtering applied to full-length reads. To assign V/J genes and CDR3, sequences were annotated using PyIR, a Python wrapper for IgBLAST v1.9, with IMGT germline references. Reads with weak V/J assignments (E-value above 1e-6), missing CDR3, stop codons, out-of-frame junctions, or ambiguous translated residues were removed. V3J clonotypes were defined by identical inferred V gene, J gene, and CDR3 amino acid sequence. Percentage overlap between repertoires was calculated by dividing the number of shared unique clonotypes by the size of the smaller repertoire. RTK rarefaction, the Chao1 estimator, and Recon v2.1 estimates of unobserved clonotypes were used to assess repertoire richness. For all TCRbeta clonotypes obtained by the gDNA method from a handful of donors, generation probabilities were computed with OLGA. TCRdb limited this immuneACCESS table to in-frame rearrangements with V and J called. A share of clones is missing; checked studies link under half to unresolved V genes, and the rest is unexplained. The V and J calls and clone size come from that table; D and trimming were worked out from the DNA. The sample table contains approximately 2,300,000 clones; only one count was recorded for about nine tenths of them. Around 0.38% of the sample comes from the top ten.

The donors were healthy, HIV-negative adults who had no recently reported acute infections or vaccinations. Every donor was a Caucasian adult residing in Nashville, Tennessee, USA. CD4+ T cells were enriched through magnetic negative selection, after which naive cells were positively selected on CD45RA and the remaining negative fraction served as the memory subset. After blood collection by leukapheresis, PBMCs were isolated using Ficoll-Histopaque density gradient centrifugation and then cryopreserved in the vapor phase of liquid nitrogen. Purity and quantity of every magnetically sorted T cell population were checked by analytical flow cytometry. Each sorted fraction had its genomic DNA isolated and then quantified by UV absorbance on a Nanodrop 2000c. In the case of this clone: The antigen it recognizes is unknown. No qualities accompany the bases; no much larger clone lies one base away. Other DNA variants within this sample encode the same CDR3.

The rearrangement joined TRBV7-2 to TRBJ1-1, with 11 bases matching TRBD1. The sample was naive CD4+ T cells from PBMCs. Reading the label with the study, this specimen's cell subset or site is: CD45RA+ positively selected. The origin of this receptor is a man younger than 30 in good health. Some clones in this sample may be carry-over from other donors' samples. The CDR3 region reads CASSLGTGGNTEAFF. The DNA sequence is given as TGTGCCAGCAGCTTGGGGACAGGGGGGAACACTGAAGCTTTCTTT. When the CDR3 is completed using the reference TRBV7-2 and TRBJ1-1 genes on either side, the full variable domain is GAGVSQSPSNKVTEKGKDVELRCDPISGHTALYWYRQSLGQGLEFLIYFQGNSAPDKSGLPSDRFSAERTGGSVSTLTIQRTQQEDSAVYLCASSLGTGGNTEAFFGQGTRLTVV.